The T cell receptor beta chain under discussion was sequenced for a study of beta chain features in type 1 diabetes. Whole-study findings and limits: When Type 1 diabetes patients were examined, their TCRB CDR3s proved moderately but significantly shorter in all four CD4+ subsets.

With 3 bases removed from V and 5 bases from J, the gap between germline ends came to 7 bases. This CDR3 region has 13 residues. The V gene's germline CDR1 is MGHDK and CDR2 SYGVNS. Sequenced material consisted of expressed TCRB transcripts (all of the isolated RNA was reverse transcribed). Only in-frame clones appear in the TCRdb table, and some are missing; sequencing was by immunoSEQ multiplex PCR. The data contain nearly 700,000 clones, about an eighth of them singletons. With respect to this clone: What it recognizes is unknown.

Source material: naive CD4+ T cells from blood. The receptor was isolated from a man younger than 35 with type 1 diabetes. The chain links TRBV25-1 to TRBJ1-4; D is undetermined. CDR3 amino acids: CASSDFGNEKLFF. In nucleotides, the CDR3 is TGTGCCAGCAGTGATTTTGGGAATGAAAAACTGTTTTTT.